The clone carrying this T cell receptor beta chain was detected only a few times. Its matching antigen is unknown. The data were taken from a study of cytomegalovirus exposure and HLA in healthy donors. Study-level information: The roughly 100 million unique TCR beta sequences, from approximately 170 million T cells, were found by an earlier analysis.

Study-level results: TCR association rates varied by HLA locus in a later analysis, with DRB1 highest and HLA-C lowest. It was taken for granted in presence/absence analyses that sequencing depth across donors was roughly uniform. Specific recognition of CMV antigens was confirmed in vitro for a few chains (all CMV-associated).

Use of 60 Vbeta and 13 Jbeta primers characterized the PCR. Profiled with immunoSEQ multiplex PCR; TCRdb holds only in-frame clones, not every one. The sample includes tens of thousands of clones, around 77% of them seen just once. Trimming took 5 bases from V and 4 from J; bases not matched to a gene: 8. Germline assignment: CDR1 MDHEN and CDR2 SYDVKM. The CDR3 loop spans 16 amino acids. The rearrangement joins TRBV28 to TRBJ2-1; 10 bases are a match to TRBD2. The source of this sequence is a man in his fifties or sixties in good health and CMV-seronegative. The sample taken for sequencing was PBMCs. As DNA, the CDR3 is TGTGCCAGCAGTCCCCGACTAGCGGGTCGATACAATGAGCAGTTCTTC. It encodes CASSPRLAGRYNEQFF.